This TCR beta chain originates from a study of cytomegalovirus exposure and HLA in healthy donors. Study summary: Counted in an early data release were some 81 million unique TCRs from HLA-typed donors. Study observations and caveats: The study found most TCR sequences rare, yet found some public TCRs in many donors.

The donors gave bone marrow, and they were healthy. A note on this clone: The antigen is not known.

60 Vbeta and 13 Jbeta primers were used in PCR. Authors' analysis steps: Later reanalysis found roughly 80 million unique TCR beta chains, 10 million to 14 million of them shared. Data came from immunoSEQ multiplex PCR; TCRdb stores just in-frame clones and leaves some out. From that table come the V and J calls and clone size; the DNA was used to work out D and trimming. This sample has around 200,000 clones, with approximately 86% found just once. The sample consisted of PBMCs. This clonotype originated in a woman aged 25 to 45 in good health and CMV-seronegative.

CDR3 sequence: CASSQDLRLAGAPSTDTQYF. The CDR3 DNA is TGCGCCAGCAGCCAAGATCTGCGACTAGCGGGCGCTCCTAGCACAGATACGCAGTATTTT. The chain links TRBV4-1 to TRBJ2-3; 10 nucleotides agree with TRBD2. The trim removed 0 bases at V and 0 bases at J, leaving 12 bases unmatched. There are 20 residues in the CDR3. CDR1 and CDR2 from the germline V gene are MGHRA and YSYEKL.